The source of this T cell receptor (beta chain) is a study of blood T cell repertoires in COVID-19. The overall study: The cDNA or gDNA used as material had been derived from T cells, B-cell-depleted T cells, or PBMCs.

The method was immunoSEQ multiplex PCR; TCRdb's version includes in-frame clones alone and lacks a portion of them. The table lists roughly 200,000 clones, approximately 83% of them singletons. The CDR3 covers 14 residues. V lost 5 bases and J lost 3, with 12 bases in between. Germline V gives CDR1 MNHEY, CDR2 SMNVEV (reference sequence). The receptor was isolated from a middle-aged woman with acute COVID-19. V is TRBV27 and J is TRBJ2-3, with a tentative D call TRBD1 (6 bases). The sequencing sample was made of PBMCs or T cells enriched from blood (not recorded which). The CDR3 loop is CASSRKQGTDTQYF. In DNA form, the CDR3 reads TGTGCCAGCAGTAGAAAACAGGGAACAGATACGCAGTATTTT.